This passage covers 19 T cell receptor beta chains from one sample sequenced in a study of blood T cell repertoires in COVID-19 (dated by TCRdb to the early 2020s). The library was generated by the immunoSEQ multiplex PCR assay. What TCRdb holds here is the immuneACCESS table cut down to in-frame rearrangements. Part of the clones is not present; checked against another copy, under half of the missing clones reflect an unresolved V gene, and the others are unexplained. The sample data list about 430,000 clones, and roughly 88% of these were observed just once. Together, the top ten hold approximately 0.96% of the sample. The sequencing sample was made of PBMCs or T cells enriched from blood (not recorded which). These receptors were taken from a woman in her twenties or thirties with acute COVID-19.

This clone was found a few times. The chain is built from TRBV11-2 and TRBJ2-7, with D tentatively TRBD2 (5 bases). Germline V lookup: CDR1 SGHAT, CDR2 FQNNGV. The CDR3 contains 14 residues. V lost 6 bases and J lost 4, with 16 bases in between. This CDR3 reads CASRPAGGQYEQYF. The CDR3 DNA reads as TGTGCCAGCAGGCCCGCGGGCGGCCAGTACGAGCAGTACTTC.

The CDR3 DNA follows: TGTGCCAGCAGCTTGGGGCAGGGGGACTACACCTTC. It encodes CASSLGQGDYTF. This sequence joins TRBV5-6 and TRBJ1-2, with 7 bases matching TRBD1. Per the germline V gene, CDR1 is SGHDT and CDR2 is YYEEEE. The CDR3 is 12 residues long. V lost 0 bases to trimming and J lost 10 bases; unmatched junction nucleotides: 3.

The rearrangement uses TRBV7-2 and TRBJ2-7, with 10 bases that match TRBD1. V was pared by 4 bases and J by 7 bases, with 7 bases of the junction left unmatched. This CDR3 has 14 residues. Germline values: CDR1 SGHTA, CDR2 FQGNSA. The CDR3 bases are TGTGCCAGCAGCTCGACAGGGGGCCGGGTGGAGCAGTACTTC. This gives the protein CASSSTGGRVEQYF.

Here the CDR3 DNA reads TGCGCCAGCAGTGATCGGGGGGCCTCTGGGGCCAACGTCCTGACTTTC. Encoded protein: CASSDRGASGANVLTF. The chain uses TRBV10-2 and TRBJ2-6; perhaps TRBD2 as D (7 bases). Germline loops: CDR1 WSHSY, CDR2 SAAADI. The V end lost 3 bases, the J end lost 0 bases, and 9 bases lay between the germline ends. This CDR3 has 16 amino acids.

The chain uses TRBV5-1 and TRBJ1-1; D unresolved. The CDR3 length is 17 residues. CDR1 SGHRS and CDR2 YFSETQ come from the germline V gene. V lost 3 bases and J 1 base, leaving 19 bases between the germline ends. DNA of the CDR3: TGCGCCAGCAGCTCACGAATGTCATCCCCCGGGAACACTGAAGCTTTCTTT. Translation gives CASSSRMSSPGNTEAFF. Combining the CDR3 with reference TRBV5-1 and TRBJ1-1 gives the whole variable domain KAGVTQTPRYLIKTRGQQVTLSCSPISGHRSVSWYQQTPGQGLQFLFEYFSETQRNKGNFPGRFSGRQFSNSRSEMNVSTLELGDSALYLCASSSRMSSPGNTEAFFGQGTRLTVV.

V and J are TRBV6-4 and TRBJ2-3, with TRBD2 matching 11 bases. J was trimmed by 6 bases and V by 6 bases; bases with no gene match: 14. Germline values: CDR1 MRHNA, CDR2 SNTAGT. The CDR3 spans 17 residues. In DNA form, the CDR3 reads TGTGCCAGCAGCTTAGGACTAGCGGGCTCCGAAACCGATACGCAGTATTTT. Its translation is CASSLGLAGSETDTQYF.

The rearrangement joins TRBV2 to TRBJ2-5; TRBD2 is a possible D gene (5 bases). The CDR3 runs to 9 residues. Germline CDR1 SNHLY, CDR2 FYNNEI. V dropped 9 bases and J dropped 11 bases, with 10 bases sitting between them. This CDR3 reads CASGRSQYF. The CDR3 DNA sequence: TGTGCCAGTGGGAGATCGCAGTACTTC.

The DNA of the CDR3 is TGTGCCAGCAGTTTAAGAGGGGGCGGCAATCAGCCCCAGCATTTT. As protein: CASSLRGGGNQPQHF. This chain joins TRBV27 and TRBJ1-5; 7 bases match TRBD1. Germline V CDR1 and CDR2: MNHEY, SMNVEV (reference sequence). V shed 2 bases, J shed 2 bases, and the junction held 3 bases outside the gene matches. The CDR3 loop spans 15 amino acids.

This rearrangement joins TRBV7-2 to TRBJ2-1; perhaps TRBD2 as D (6 bases). The germline V gene encodes CDR1 SGHTA and CDR2 FQGNSA. Trimming removed 5 bases from V and 0 bases from J, with 11 bases in between. The CDR3 extends over 15 amino acids. Here the CDR3 reads CASSPRGSSYNEQFF. The CDR3 coding sequence is TGTGCCAGCAGCCCACGGGGGAGCTCCTACAATGAGCAGTTCTTC. The entire variable domain, with the rest obtained from reference TRBV7-2 and TRBJ2-1, is as follows: GAGVSQSPSNKVTEKGKDVELRCDPISGHTALYWYRQSLGQGLEFLIYFQGNSAPDKSGLPSDRFSAERTGGSVSTLTIQRTQQEDSAVYLCASSPRGSSYNEQFFGPGTRLTVL.

This clone appeared once. The DNA of the CDR3 is TGTGCCAGCAGCACCACAGGCGGGACGCAGAATGAAAAACTGTTTTTT. Translated, it gives CASSTTGGTQNEKLFF. The rearrangement links TRBV28 to TRBJ1-4; TRBD1 is a possible D gene (5 bases). Trimming pared 6 bases from V and 5 bases from J, leaving 19 bases between. Germline lookup yields CDR1 MDHEN and CDR2 SYDVKM. CDR3 length equals 16 residues. The whole variable domain, filled in from reference TRBV28 and TRBJ1-4, reads DVKVTQSSRYLVKRTGEKVFLECVQDMDHENMFWYRQDPGLGLRLIYFSYDVKMKEKGDIPEGYSVSREKKERFSLILESASTNQTSMYLCASSTTGGTQNEKLFFGSGTQLSVL.

This sequence joins TRBV24-1 and TRBJ1-2; unclear D gene. The ends were cut back, 7 bases at V and 0 bases at J, with 14 bases in the middle. The V gene's germline CDR1 is KGHDR and CDR2 SFDVKD. The length of the CDR3 is 15 residues. In nucleotides, the CDR3 is TGTGCCACCAGCGGAGCGGGTTCCTCTAACTATGGCTACACCTTC. Its translation: CATSGAGSSNYGYTF.

The CDR3 region has the DNA TGCGCCAGCAGCTTGGACAAACAGGGGGGAGGAAAACTGTTTTTT. Its protein is CASSLDKQGGGKLFF. The chain recombines TRBV5-1 with TRBJ1-4; 8 bases are a match to TRBD1. The V segment lost 0 bases and the J segment 10 bases; nucleotides outside the gene matches: 8. The CDR3 runs 15 residues. Per germline, CDR1 SGHRS and CDR2 YFSETQ.

The genes are TRBV7-9 and TRBJ1-1, with D uncertain. V lost 5 bases to trimming and J lost 7 bases, with 11 bases between them. Germline CDR1 is SEHNR and CDR2 is FQNEAQ (reference sequence). The CDR3 consists of 12 residues. CDR3 DNA: TGTGCCAGCAGCGTGGCCGGGAATGAAGCTTTCTTT. As protein: CASSVAGNEAFF.

The genes are TRBV24-1 and TRBJ1-4, with D possibly TRBD1 on 6 matching bases. V was pared by 4 bases and J by 7 bases, with 18 bases between. The CDR3 runs to 16 residues. From germline, CDR1 is KGHDR and CDR2 SFDVKD. In nucleotides, the CDR3 is TGTGCCACCAGTGACTCCATTACAGGGACACGTGAAAAACTGTTTTTT. This codes for CATSDSITGTREKLFF.

The V call is TRBV27, the J call TRBJ1-6; the match to TRBD1 covers 9 bases. The germline CDR1 and CDR2 sequences are MNHEY and SMNVEV (reference sequence). V lost 5 bases and J lost 8; bases outside the gene matches: 10. CDR3 size: 16 residues. CDR3 region: CASSPVWDRDDSPLHF. The DNA for the CDR3 is TGTGCCAGCAGTCCAGTGTGGGACAGGGACGATTCACCCCTCCACTTT.

The CDR3 sequence: CASSIQVTEAFF. The CDR3, as DNA: TGTGCCAGCAGCATACAGGTAACTGAAGCTTTCTTT. The V and J genes are TRBV7-2 and TRBJ1-1; D might be TRBD1 (5 bases). The CDR3 runs 12 residues. Trimming took off 5 bases at V and 5 bases at J, with 9 bases between the two ends. Germline V CDR1 and CDR2: SGHTA, FQGNSA. Looking up the rest from reference TRBV7-2 and TRBJ1-1 gives the full variable domain: GAGVSQSPSNKVTEKGKDVELRCDPISGHTALYWYRQSLGQGLEFLIYFQGNSAPDKSGLPSDRFSAERTGGSVSTLTIQRTQQEDSAVYLCASSIQVTEAFFGQGTRLTVV.

A single count supports this clone. The V call is TRBV6-2 or TRBV6-3, the J call TRBJ2-7, with D perhaps TRBD1 (7 bases). Trimming shortened V by 2 bases and J by 3 bases, and 11 bases separated the two germline ends. CDR3 length: 14 amino acids. Germline V gene lookup returns CDR1 MNHEY and CDR2 SVGEGT. The CDR3 nucleotides read TGTGCCAGCAGTTACGGCGGGACAGTCTACGAGCAGTACTTC. This encodes CASSYGGTVYEQYF.

The gene calls are TRBV6-5 and TRBJ1-1; D perhaps matches TRBD1 (5 bases). Germline V lookup: CDR1 MNHEY, CDR2 SVGAGI. The CDR3 is 16 amino acids. V was trimmed by 0 bases and J by 1 base, leaving 12 bases between them. Written as DNA, the CDR3 is TGTGCCAGCAGTTACTCGGGGCCGGGTTGGAACACTGAAGCTTTCTTT. Translation gives CASSYSGPGWNTEAFF.

The chain combines TRBV5-1 with TRBJ2-7; 9 bases match TRBD1. Unmatched junction bases numbered 8, after V lost 5 bases and J lost 5 bases. Germline-derived CDR1 and CDR2 are SGHRS and YFSETQ. This CDR3 is 14 amino acids long. Here the CDR3 DNA reads TGCGCCAGCAGTGGAGGGACAGGGTTCCACGAGCAGTACTTC. Translated, it gives CASSGGTGFHEQYF.